This T cell receptor beta chain was sequenced in a study of Ad26.COV2.S vaccination and SARS-CoV-2 variants. Background on the study: The Ad26.COV2.S arm of the COV1001 trial was where the donor was placed. Ad26.COV2.S, an intramuscular injection, was given once or twice 56 days apart.

Study-level points and caveats: Substantial response breadth was reportedly seen for spike-specific CD8+ and CD4+ T cells after vaccination.

TCRdb keeps only in-frame clones here, not all; method: immunoSEQ multiplex PCR. The sample lists over 400,000 clones; over 80% were seen once. Treatment: some 19 received Ad26.COV2.S at low or high dose, single or two shots; 5 received placebo; per-sample allocation not given. Sampling took place 63 days after the first vaccine or placebo injection. Wuhan-strain spike was delivered by a replication-incompetent Ad26 vector. This clone was counted between two and nine times. Its antigen is as yet unknown. The source material was peripheral blood, sampled in a trial of Ad26.COV2.S vaccine versus placebo. This sequence originates from a person aged 18-65 years who received the Ad26.COV2.S COVID-19 vaccine or a placebo.

Here the CDR3 reads CASSQVHHSNQPQHF. Here the CDR3 DNA reads TGCGCCAGCAGCCAAGTACACCATAGCAATCAGCCCCAGCATTTT. The rearrangement links TRBV4-1 to TRBJ1-5, with D hard to call. Trimming took off 1 base at V and 0 bases at J, with 7 bases between the two ends. This CDR3 has 15 amino acids. CDR1 and CDR2 (germline): MGHRA, YSYEKL.